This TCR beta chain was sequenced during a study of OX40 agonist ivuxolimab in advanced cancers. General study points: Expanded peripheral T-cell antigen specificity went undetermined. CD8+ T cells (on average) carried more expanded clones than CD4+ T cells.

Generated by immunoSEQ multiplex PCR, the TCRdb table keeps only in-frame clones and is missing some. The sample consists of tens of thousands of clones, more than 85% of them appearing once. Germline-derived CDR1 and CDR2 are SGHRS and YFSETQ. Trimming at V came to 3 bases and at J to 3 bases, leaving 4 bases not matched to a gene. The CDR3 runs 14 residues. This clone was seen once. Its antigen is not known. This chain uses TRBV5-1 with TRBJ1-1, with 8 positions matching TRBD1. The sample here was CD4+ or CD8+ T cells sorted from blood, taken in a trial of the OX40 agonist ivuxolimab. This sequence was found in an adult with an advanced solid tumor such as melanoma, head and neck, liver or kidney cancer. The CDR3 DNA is TGCGCCAGCAGCTCGACAGGGGTTGACACTGAAGCTTTCTTT. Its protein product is CASSSTGVDTEAFF.